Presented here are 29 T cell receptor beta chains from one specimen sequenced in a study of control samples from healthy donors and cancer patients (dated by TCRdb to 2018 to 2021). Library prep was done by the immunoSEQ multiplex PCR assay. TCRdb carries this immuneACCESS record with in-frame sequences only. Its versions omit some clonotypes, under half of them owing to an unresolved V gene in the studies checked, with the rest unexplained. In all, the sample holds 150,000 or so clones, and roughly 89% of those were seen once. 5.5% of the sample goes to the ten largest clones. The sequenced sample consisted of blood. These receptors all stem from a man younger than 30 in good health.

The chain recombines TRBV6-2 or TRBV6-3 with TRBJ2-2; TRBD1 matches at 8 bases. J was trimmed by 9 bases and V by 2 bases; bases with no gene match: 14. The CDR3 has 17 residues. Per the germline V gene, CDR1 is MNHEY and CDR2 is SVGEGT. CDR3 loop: CASSYVMRGQALRELFF. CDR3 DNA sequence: TGTGCCAGCAGTTACGTCATGCGGGGACAGGCGTTGAGGGAGCTGTTTTTT.

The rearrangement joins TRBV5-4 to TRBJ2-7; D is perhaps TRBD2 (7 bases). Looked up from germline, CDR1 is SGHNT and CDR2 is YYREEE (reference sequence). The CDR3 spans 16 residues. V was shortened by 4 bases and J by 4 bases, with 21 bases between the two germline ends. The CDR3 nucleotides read TGTGCCAGCAGCCAAGGGGGTGGGCGGGGGATTTACGAGCAGTACTTC. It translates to CASSQGGGRGIYEQYF.

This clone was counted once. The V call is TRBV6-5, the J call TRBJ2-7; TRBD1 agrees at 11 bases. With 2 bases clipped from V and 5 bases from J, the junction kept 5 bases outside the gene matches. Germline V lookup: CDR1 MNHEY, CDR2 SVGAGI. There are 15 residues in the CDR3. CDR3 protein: CASSYRGTGGDEQYF. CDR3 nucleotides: TGTGCCAGCAGTTACCGTGGGACAGGGGGGGACGAGCAGTACTTC.

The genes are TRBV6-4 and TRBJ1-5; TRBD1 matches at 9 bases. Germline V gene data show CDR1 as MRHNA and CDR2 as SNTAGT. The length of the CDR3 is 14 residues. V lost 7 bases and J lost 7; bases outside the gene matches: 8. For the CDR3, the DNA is TGTGCCAGCATATCCCCAGGGACAGGGCAGCCCCAGCATTTT. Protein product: CASISPGTGQPQHF.

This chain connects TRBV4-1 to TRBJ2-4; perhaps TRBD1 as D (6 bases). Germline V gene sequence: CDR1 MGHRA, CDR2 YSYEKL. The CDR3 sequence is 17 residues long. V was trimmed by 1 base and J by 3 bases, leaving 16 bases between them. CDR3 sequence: CASSQGTPDRYKNIQYF. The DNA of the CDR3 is TGCGCCAGCAGCCAAGGGACCCCGGACAGATACAAAAACATTCAGTACTTC.

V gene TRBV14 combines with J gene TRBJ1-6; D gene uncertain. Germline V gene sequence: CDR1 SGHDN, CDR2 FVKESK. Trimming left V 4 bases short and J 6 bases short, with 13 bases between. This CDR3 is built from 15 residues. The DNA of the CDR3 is TGTGCCAGCAGCCTTGGTCAGGCCAGTAATTCACCCCTCCACTTT. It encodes CASSLGQASNSPLHF.

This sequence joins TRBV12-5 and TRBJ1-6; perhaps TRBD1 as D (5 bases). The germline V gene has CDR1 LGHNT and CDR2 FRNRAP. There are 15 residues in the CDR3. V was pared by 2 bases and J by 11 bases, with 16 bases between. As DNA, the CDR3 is TGTGCTAGTGGTTTGAGCTCCAGGGTGGGGGCACCCCTCCACTTT. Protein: CASGLSSRVGAPLHF.

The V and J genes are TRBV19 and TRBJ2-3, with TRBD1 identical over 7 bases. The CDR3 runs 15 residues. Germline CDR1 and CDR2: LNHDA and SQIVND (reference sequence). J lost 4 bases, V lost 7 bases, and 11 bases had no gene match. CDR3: CASNGLYRGSDTQYF. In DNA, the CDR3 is TGTGCCAGTAATGGTCTGTACAGGGGATCAGATACGCAGTATTTT.

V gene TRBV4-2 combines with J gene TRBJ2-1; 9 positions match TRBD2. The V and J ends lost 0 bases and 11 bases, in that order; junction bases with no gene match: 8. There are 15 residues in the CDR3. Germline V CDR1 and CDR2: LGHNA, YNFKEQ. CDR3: CASSQDDSGGVKQFF. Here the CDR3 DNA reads TGTGCCAGCAGCCAAGACGATAGCGGGGGCGTAAAGCAGTTCTTC.

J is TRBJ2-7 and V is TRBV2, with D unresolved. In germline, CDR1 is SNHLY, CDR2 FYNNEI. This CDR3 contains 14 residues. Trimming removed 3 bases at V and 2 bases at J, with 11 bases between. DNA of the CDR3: TGTGCCAGCAGTGACGTCGATAGGACCTACGAGCAGTACTTC. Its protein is CASSDVDRTYEQYF.

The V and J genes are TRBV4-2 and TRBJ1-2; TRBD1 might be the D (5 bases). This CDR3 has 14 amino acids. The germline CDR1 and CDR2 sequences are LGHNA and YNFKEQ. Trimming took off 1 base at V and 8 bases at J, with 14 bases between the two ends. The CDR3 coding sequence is TGTGCCAGCAGCCAAGTCGGCAGGGCGGGGGGCTACACCTTC. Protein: CASSQVGRAGGYTF.

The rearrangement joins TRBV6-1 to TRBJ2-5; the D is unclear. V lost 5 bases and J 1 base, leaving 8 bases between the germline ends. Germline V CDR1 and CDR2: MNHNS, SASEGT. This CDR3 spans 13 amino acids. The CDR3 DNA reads TGTGCCAGCAGTTATCAGACCCAAGAGACCCAGTACTTC. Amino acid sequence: CASSYQTQETQYF.

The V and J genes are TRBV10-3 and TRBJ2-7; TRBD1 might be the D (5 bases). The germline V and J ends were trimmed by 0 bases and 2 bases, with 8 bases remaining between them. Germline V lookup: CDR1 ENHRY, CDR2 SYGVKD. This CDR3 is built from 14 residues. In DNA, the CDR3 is TGTGCCATCAGTGAGTCCCCGGACACCTACGAGCAGTACTTC. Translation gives CAISESPDTYEQYF.

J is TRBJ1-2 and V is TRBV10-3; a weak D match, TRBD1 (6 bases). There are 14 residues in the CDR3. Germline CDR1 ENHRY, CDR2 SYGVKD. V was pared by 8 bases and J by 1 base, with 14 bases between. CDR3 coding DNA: TGTGCCATCGGGGGCCAAAAGGGTAACTATGGCTACACCTTC. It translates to CAIGGQKGNYGYTF.

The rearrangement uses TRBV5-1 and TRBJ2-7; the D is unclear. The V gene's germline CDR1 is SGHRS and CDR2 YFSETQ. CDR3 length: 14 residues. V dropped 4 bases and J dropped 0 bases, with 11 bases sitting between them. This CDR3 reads CASSPSWSSYEQYF. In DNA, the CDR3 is TGCGCCAGCAGCCCAAGTTGGAGCTCCTACGAGCAGTACTTC.

Here the CDR3 reads CASSLAGGSPRETQYF. The CDR3 DNA is TGTGCCAGCAGCTTGGCCGGAGGTTCCCCCCGAGAGACCCAGTACTTC. The chain recombines TRBV7-9 with TRBJ2-5; TRBD2 is a possible D gene (5 bases). V lost 3 bases to trimming and J lost 4 bases, with 18 bases between them. This CDR3 spans 16 amino acids. Germline V lookup: CDR1 SEHNR, CDR2 FQNEAQ (reference sequence).

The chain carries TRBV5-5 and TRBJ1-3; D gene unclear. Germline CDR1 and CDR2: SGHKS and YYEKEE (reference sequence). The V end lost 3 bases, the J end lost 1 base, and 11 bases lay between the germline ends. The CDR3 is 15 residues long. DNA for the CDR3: TGTGCCAGCAGCTACGGACTGTTTTCTGGAAACACCATATATTTT. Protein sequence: CASSYGLFSGNTIYF.

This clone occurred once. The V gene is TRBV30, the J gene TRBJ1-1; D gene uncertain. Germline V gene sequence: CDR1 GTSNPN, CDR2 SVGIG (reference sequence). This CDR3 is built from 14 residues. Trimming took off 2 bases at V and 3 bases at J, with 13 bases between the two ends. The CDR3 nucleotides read TGTGCCTGGAGTCCCGGGCCAGGTTACACTGAAGCTTTCTTT. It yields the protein CAWSPGPGYTEAFF.

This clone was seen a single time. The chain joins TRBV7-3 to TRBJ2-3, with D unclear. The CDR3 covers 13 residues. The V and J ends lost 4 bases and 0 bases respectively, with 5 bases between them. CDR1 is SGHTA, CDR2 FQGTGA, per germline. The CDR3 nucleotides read TGTGCCAGCAGCTCATTGAGCACAGATACGCAGTATTTT. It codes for CASSSLSTDTQYF.

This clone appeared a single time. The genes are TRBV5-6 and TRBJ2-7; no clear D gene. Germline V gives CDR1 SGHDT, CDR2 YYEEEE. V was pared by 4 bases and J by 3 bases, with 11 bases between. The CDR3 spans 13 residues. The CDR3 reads CASSDGLSYEQYF. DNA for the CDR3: TGTGCCAGCAGCGATGGTTTGAGCTACGAGCAGTACTTC.

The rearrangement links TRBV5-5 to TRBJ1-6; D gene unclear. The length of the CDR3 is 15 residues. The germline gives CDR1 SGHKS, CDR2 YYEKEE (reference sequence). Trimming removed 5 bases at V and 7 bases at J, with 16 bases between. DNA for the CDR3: TGTGCCAGCAGTCTCCCCCTTGCACAAAATTCACCCCTCCACTTT. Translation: CASSLPLAQNSPLHF.

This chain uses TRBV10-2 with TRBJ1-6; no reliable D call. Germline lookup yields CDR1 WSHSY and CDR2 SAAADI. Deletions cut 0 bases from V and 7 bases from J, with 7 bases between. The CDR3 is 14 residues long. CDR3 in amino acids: CASSESIRNSPLHF. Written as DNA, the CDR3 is TGCGCCAGCAGTGAGTCGATAAGGAATTCACCCCTCCACTTT.

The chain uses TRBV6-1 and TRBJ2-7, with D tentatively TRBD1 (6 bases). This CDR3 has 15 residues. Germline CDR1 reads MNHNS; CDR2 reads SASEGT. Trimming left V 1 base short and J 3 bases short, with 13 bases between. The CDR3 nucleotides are TGTGCCAGCAGTGAAGGGGGGCAGCTTAGCTACGAGCAGTACTTC. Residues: CASSEGGQLSYEQYF.

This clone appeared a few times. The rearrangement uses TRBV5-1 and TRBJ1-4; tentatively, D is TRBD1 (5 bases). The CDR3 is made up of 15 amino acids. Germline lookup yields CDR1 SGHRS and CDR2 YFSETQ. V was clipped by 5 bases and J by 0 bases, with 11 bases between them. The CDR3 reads CASRTDPSTNEKLFF. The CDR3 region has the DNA TGCGCCAGCAGGACAGATCCCTCAACTAATGAAAAACTGTTTTTT.

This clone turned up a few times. The CDR3 DNA reads as TGTGCCAGCAGCACGACAGTGAACACTGAAGCTTTCTTT. Its protein product is CASSTTVNTEAFF. The rearrangement links TRBV6-5 to TRBJ1-1; possible D gene TRBD1, 5 bases. Germline loops: CDR1 MNHEY, CDR2 SVGAGI. The CDR3 covers 13 residues. V lost 6 bases, J lost 0 bases, and 8 bases lay in between.

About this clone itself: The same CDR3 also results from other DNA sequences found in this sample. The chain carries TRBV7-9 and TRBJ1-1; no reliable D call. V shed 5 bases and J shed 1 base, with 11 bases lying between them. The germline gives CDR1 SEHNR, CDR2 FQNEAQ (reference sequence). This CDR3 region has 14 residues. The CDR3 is CASSRQPANTEAFF. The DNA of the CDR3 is TGTGCCAGCAGCCGTCAGCCGGCGAACACTGAAGCTTTCTTT.

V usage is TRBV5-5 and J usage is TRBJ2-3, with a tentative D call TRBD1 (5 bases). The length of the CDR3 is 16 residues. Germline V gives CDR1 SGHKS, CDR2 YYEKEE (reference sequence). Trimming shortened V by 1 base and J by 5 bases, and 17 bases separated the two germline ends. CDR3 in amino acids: CASSLPRQIPLDTQYF. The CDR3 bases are TGTGCCAGCAGCTTGCCGAGACAGATCCCGTTAGATACGCAGTATTTT.

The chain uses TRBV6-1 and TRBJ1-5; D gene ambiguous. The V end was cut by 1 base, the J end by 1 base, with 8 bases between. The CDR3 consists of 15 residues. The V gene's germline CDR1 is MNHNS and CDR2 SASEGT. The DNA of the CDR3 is TGTGCCAGCAGTGAAGGGGCCTGGAGCAATCAGCCCCAGCATTTT. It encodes CASSEGAWSNQPQHF.

The CDR3 loop reads CASRMGGYETEAFF. CDR3 bases: TGCGCCAGCAGAATGGGGGGCTACGAAACTGAAGCTTTCTTT. The chain has TRBV5-1 and TRBJ1-1; D is possibly TRBD1 (6 bases). Trimming stripped 5 bases from V and 5 bases from J, with 16 bases between. CDR1 and CDR2 (germline): SGHRS, YFSETQ. The CDR3 has 14 amino acids.